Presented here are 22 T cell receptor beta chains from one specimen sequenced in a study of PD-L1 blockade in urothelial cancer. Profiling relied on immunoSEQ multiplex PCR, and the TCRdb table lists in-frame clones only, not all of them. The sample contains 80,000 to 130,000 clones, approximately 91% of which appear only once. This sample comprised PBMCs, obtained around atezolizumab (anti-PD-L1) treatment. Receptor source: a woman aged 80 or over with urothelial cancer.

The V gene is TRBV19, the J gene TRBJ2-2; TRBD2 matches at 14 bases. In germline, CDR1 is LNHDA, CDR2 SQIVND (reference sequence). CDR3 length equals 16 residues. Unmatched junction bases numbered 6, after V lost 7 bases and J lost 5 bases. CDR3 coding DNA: TGTGCCAGTACCTTGGGACTAGCGGGAGTTACCGGGGAGCTGTTTTTT. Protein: CASTLGLAGVTGELFF.

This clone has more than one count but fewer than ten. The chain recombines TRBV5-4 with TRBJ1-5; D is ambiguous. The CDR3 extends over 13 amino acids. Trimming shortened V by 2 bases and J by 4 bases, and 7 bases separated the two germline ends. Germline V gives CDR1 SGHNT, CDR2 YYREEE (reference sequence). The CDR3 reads CASSFGRNQPQHF. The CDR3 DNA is TGTGCCAGCAGCTTCGGCAGGAATCAGCCCCAGCATTTT.

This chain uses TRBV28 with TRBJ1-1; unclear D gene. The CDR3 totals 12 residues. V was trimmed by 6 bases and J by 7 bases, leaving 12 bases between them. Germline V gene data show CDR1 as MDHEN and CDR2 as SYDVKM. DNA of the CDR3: TGTGCCAGCAGCTCGACTGGAGGTGAAGCTTTCTTT. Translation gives CASSSTGGEAFF.

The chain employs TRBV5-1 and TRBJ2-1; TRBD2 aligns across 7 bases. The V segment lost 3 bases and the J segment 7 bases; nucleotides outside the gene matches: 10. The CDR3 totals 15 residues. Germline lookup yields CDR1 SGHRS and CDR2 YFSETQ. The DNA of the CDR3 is TGCGCCAGCAGCTGGACTAGTGGGAGTGTGAATGAGCAGTTCTTC. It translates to CASSWTSGSVNEQFF.

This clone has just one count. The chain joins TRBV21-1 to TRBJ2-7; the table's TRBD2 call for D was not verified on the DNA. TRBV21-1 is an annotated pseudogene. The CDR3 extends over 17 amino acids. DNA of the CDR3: TGTGCCAGCAGCAAAGAGACGGAGCGGGTGAGGAGGAACGAGCAGTACTTC. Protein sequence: CASSKETERVRRNEQYF.

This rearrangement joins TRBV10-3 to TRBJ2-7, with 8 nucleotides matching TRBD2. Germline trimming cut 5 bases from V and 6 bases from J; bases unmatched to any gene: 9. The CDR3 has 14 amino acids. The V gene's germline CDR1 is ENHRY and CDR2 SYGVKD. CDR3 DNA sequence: TGTGCCATCAGTCAAGCCAGCGGGAGCGGCGAGCAGTACTTC. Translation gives CAISQASGSGEQYF.

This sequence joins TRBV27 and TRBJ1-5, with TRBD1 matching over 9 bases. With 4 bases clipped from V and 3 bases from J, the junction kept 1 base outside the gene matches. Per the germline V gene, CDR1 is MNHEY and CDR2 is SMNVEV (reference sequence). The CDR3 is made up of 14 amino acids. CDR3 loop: CASSWTGDNQPQHF. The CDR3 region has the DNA TGTGCCAGCAGTTGGACAGGGGACAATCAGCCCCAGCATTTT.

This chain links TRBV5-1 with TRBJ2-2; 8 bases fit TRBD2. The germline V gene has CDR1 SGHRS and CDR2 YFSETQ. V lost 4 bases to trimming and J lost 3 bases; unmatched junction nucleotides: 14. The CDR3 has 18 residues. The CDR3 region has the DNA TGCGCCAGCAGCGAGAAAGCGGGGGCGAAGGTACACACCGGGGAGCTGTTTTTT. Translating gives CASSEKAGAKVHTGELFF.

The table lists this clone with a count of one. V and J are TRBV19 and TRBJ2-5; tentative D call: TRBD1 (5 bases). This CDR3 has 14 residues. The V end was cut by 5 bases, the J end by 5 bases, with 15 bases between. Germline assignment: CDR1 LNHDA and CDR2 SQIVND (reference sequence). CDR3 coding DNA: TGTGCCAGTAGTTCGTGGGGCCTAAGGGAGACCCAGTACTTC. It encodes CASSSWGLRETQYF.

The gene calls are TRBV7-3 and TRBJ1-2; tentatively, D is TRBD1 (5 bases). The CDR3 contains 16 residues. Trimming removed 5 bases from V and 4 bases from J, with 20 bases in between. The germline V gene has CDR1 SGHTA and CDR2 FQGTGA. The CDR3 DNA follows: TGTGCCAGCAGCCCCGATACGACAGCACTCTTCTATGGCTACACCTTC. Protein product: CASSPDTTALFYGYTF.

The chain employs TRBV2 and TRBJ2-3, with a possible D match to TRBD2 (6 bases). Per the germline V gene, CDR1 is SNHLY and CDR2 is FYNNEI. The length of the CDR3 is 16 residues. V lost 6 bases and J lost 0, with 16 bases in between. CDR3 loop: CASRGRAGPSTDTQYF. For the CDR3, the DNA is TGTGCCAGCAGGGGGCGGGCGGGACCCAGCACAGATACGCAGTATTTT.

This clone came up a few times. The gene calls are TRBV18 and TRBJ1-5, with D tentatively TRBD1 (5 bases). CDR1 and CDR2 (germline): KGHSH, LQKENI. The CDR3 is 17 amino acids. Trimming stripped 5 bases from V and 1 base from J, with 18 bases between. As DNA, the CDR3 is TGTGCCAGCTCAAGAACAGGCTCTCCCAGGAGCAATCAGCCCCAGCATTTT. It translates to CASSRTGSPRSNQPQHF.

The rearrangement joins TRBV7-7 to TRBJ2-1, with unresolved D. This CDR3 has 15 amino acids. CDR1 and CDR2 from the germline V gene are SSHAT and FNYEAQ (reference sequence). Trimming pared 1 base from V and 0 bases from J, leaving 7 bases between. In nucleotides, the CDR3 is TGTGCCAGCAGCTTAGTTGCGGCCTCCTACAATGAGCAGTTCTTC. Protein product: CASSLVAASYNEQFF.

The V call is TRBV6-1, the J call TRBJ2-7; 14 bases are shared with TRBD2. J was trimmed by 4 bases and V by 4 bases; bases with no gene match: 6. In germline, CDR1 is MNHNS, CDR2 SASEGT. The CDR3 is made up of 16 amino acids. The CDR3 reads CASSAGTSGRGYEQYF. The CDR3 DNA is TGTGCCAGCAGTGCCGGGACTAGCGGGAGAGGGTACGAGCAGTACTTC.

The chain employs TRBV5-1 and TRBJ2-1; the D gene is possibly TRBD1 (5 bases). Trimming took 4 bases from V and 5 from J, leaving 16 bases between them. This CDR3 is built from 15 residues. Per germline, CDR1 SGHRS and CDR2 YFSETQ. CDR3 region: CASSRAFETDNEQFF. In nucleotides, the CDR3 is TGCGCCAGCAGCCGGGCATTCGAGACAGACAATGAGCAGTTCTTC.

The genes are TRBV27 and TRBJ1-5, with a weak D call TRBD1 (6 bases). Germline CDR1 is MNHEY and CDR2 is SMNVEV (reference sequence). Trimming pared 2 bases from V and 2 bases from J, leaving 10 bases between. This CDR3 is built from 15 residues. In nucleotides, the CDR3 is TGTGCCAGCAGTTTAGTACAGGGCGGCAATCAGCCCCAGCATTTT. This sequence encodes CASSLVQGGNQPQHF.

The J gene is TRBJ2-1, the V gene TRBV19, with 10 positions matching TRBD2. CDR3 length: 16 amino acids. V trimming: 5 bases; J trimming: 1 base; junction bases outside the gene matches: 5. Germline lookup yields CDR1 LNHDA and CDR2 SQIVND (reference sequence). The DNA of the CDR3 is TGTGCCAGTAGTGGAGGACTAGCGGTTTCCTACAATGAGCAGTTCTTC. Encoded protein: CASSGGLAVSYNEQFF.

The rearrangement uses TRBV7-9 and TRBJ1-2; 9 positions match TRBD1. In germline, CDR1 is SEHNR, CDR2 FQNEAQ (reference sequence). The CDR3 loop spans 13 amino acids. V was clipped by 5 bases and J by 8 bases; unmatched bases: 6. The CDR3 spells CASSQDRGGGYTF. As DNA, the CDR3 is TGTGCCAGCAGCCAGGACAGGGGAGGGGGCTACACCTTC.

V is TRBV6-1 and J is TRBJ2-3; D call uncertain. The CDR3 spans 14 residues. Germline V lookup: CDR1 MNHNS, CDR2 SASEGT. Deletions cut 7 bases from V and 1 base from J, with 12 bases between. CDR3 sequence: CASKAPRGTDTQYF. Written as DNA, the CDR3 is TGTGCCAGCAAGGCACCACGGGGCACAGATACGCAGTATTTT.

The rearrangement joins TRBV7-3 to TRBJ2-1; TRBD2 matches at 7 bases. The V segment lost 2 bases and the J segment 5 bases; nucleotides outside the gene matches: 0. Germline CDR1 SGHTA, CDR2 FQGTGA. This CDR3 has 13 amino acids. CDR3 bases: TGTGCCAGCAGCTTAGGGACTAACAATGAGCAGTTCTTC. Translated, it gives CASSLGTNNEQFF.

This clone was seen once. The CDR3 DNA follows: TGTGCCAGCAGACCCTCCCGACAGGCCGCGAGCGAGCAGTACTTC. This gives the protein CASRPSRQAASEQYF. The genes are TRBV6-5 and TRBJ2-7; tentatively, D is TRBD1 (6 bases). CDR1 is MNHEY, CDR2 SVGAGI, per germline. Trimming cost V 6 bases and J 6 bases, with 21 bases left between them. The CDR3 consists of 15 residues.

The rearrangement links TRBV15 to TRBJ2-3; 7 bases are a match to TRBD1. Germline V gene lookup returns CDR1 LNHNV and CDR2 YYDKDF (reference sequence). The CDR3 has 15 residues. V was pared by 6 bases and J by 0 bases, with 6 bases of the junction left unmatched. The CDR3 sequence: CATSWDSKSTDTQYF. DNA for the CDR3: TGTGCCACCAGTTGGGACAGCAAAAGCACAGATACGCAGTATTTT.